This record covers a single TCR beta chain. The V segment lost 10 bases and the J segment 0 bases; nucleotides outside the gene matches: 7. The CDR3 extends over 14 amino acids. Germline assignment: CDR1 LNHDA and CDR2 SQIVND (reference sequence). The sample is drawn from a study of cytomegalovirus exposure and HLA in healthy donors. Profiling relied on immunoSEQ multiplex PCR, and the TCRdb table lists in-frame clones only, not all of them. The sample carries approximately 120,000 clones, over 90% recorded once. The receptor comes from a young woman in good health and CMV-seronegative. Material for sequencing was PBMCs. The V gene is TRBV19, the J gene TRBJ1-2; 8 positions match TRBD1. CDR3 in amino acids: CATKDRAPNYGYTF. The CDR3 DNA follows: TGTGCCACTAAGGACAGGGCCCCTAACTATGGCTACACCTTC.